This TCR beta chain was recorded in a study of human T cells and chemical hapten exposure. This clonotype occurred a few times. Via MiXCR, TCRdb re-called the RACE reads, giving one row per CDR3 protein. The sample lists approximately 110,000 distinct CDR3 sequences, roughly 9% occurring once. Time point described: patch test 2, 6 weeks after DPC sensitization. Treatment: therapeutic diphenylcyclopropenone sensitization with weekly scalp DPC. This CDR3 contains 14 residues. Germline CDR1 LGHNA, CDR2 YSLEER. V was trimmed by 0 bases and J by 1 base, leaving 6 bases between them. Sequences were derived from whole blood, sampled in connection with sensitization to the hapten diphenylcyclopropenone (DPC). This chain uses TRBV4-3 with TRBJ1-1; D call uncertain. This TCR was recovered from a middle-aged woman with alopecia areata. Some clones in this sample may be carry-over from other donors' samples. DNA of the CDR3: TGCGCCAGCAGCCAAGAGCGGTGGAACACTGAAGCTTTCTTT. This translates into CASSQERWNTEAFF.